The T cell receptor (beta chain) described here comes from a study of CD8 T cells in ankylosing spondylitis. TCRdb re-analysed the 5' RACE reads in MiXCR, keeping a single row per CDR3 protein. The table includes about 150,000 distinct CDR3 sequences, more than 5.5% detected once. Germline CDR1 DFQATT, CDR2 SNEGSKA (reference sequence). Trimming at V came to 0 bases and at J to 2 bases, leaving 7 bases not matched to a gene. CDR3 length: 16 residues. The sample holds many counts of this clonotype. Its antigen is currently unknown. Study findings and constraints: One TCR beta motif, made up of several highly homologous variants, appeared characteristic of ankylosing spondylitis blood. Disease-linked clones bore a CD8+ phenotype, appearing relatively rarely in peripheral blood. Disease-linked clones reportedly concentrated significantly in matched ankylosing spondylitis synovial fluid.

V usage is TRBV20-1 and J usage is TRBJ1-1; the match to TRBD1 covers 9 bases. Sequenced input: blood, either unsorted or a sorted T cell fraction (not recorded which). This receptor was obtained from a female donor with ankylosing spondylitis or in good health (not recorded which). The CDR3 DNA follows: TGCAGTGCTAGAGATAACGGACAGGGGATAAACACTGAAGCTTTCTTT. Its translation: CSARDNGQGINTEAFF.